These 10 T cell receptor beta chains were all obtained from the same sample, sequenced in a study of Graves' ophthalmopathy and Graves' hyperthyroidism. Amplification of TCR beta CDR3 regions used RNA transcripts. HTBI-primed RT-PCR formed the first round, and a multiplex PCR formed the second. TCRdb analysed the multiplex PCR reads with MiXCR anew, one entry per CDR3 protein. The profile covers 500,000 to 800,000 distinct CDR3 sequences, with about 38% appearing a single time and under 3.5% taken by the ten largest. Specimen: peripheral blood. The receptors derive from an adult man with Graves' ophthalmopathy.

This clonotype was counted a few times. The chain couples TRBV12-3 or TRBV12-4 to TRBJ2-2; no firm D call. The CDR3 length is 12 residues. With 5 bases removed from V and 7 bases from J, the gap between germline ends came to 8 bases. The CDR3 protein is CASSRNGGELFF. CDR3 sequence (DNA): TGTGCCAGCAGTCGGAACGGCGGGGAGCTGTTTTTT.

About this clonotype itself: This CDR3 is missing its conserved last phenylalanine or tryptophan, likely due to a read error. The limits of the CDR3 on the DNA are not certain, so only TCRdb's listed CDR3 is given. The chain couples TRBV2 to TRBJ1-4; the table assigns TRBD1, which was not confirmed against the DNA. The CDR3 length equals 8 residues, ends included. Looked up from germline, CDR1 is SNHLY and CDR2 is FYNNEI. CDR3 sequence reads: CASSANRG.

This clonotype was seen many times. The chain employs TRBV20-1 and TRBJ2-7; D remains ambiguous. Germline assignment: CDR1 DFQATT and CDR2 SNEGSKA (reference sequence). V gave up 5 bases and J gave up 3 bases, with 8 bases separating them. This CDR3 spans 11 amino acids. The CDR3 loop is CSAGLGYEQYF. As DNA, the CDR3 is TGCAGTGCTGGGCTCGGCTACGAGCAGTACTTC.

This clonotype was detected many times. The gene calls are TRBV5-8 and TRBJ2-5, with D hard to call. Germline CDR1 is SGHTS and CDR2 is YDEGEE. The CDR3 runs 14 residues. Deletions cut 6 bases from V and 5 bases from J, with 17 bases between. The CDR3: CASTALATKETQYF. The CDR3 DNA reads TGTGCCAGCACCGCTTTGGCTACCAAGGAGACCCAGTACTTC.

V gene TRBV29-1 combines with J gene TRBJ1-2, with 7 bases matching TRBD1. The V and J ends lost 2 bases and 4 bases, in that order; junction bases with no gene match: 4. The CDR3 length is 13 residues. Germline loops: CDR1 SQVTM, CDR2 ANQGSEA. The CDR3 loop reads CSVEPGQSYGYTF. The CDR3 coding sequence is TGCAGCGTTGAACCGGGACAGTCCTATGGCTACACCTTC.

This clonotype was counted ten times or more. The chain couples TRBV7-9 to TRBJ1-4, with 9 bases lining up with TRBD1. This CDR3 has 14 residues. With V trimmed by 8 bases and J by 10 bases, 11 bases remained unmatched. From germline, CDR1 is SEHNR and CDR2 FQNEAQ (reference sequence). CDR3 amino acids: CASGSGTGLLKLFF. In nucleotides, the CDR3 is TGTGCCAGCGGATCCGGGACAGGGCTGCTAAAACTGTTTTTT.

The CDR3: CASSTPSGYTIYF. In DNA, the CDR3 is TGTGCCAGTAGTACCCCTAGCGGGTACACCATATATTTT. The gene calls are TRBV19 and TRBJ1-3; D is undetermined. The CDR3 extends over 13 amino acids. The germline V gene encodes CDR1 LNHDA and CDR2 SQIVND (reference sequence). V lost 4 bases to trimming and J lost 8 bases, with 12 bases between them. The whole variable domain, remainder taken from reference TRBV19 and TRBJ1-3, is DGGITQSPKYLFRKEGQNVTLSCEQNLNHDAMYWYRQDPGQGLRLIYYSQIVNDFQKGDIAEGYSVSREKKESFPLTVTSAQKNPTAFYLCASSTPSGYTIYFGEGSWLTVV.

This clonotype occurred once. The chain joins TRBV29-1 to TRBJ2-2, with 9 bases fitting TRBD1. Looked up from germline, CDR1 is SQVTM and CDR2 is ANQGSEA. This CDR3 region has 16 residues. Germline trimming cut 4 bases from V and 5 bases from J; bases unmatched to any gene: 11. The CDR3 region has the DNA TGCAGCGTTGCTAATTCGGGACAGGGCCGAACCGGGGAGCTGTTTTTT. Translating gives CSVANSGQGRTGELFF.

Concerning this clonotype itself: A much larger clone lies a single base off, so this may be a read error. This CDR3 reads CASSPNVRGELFF. Here the CDR3 DNA reads TGTGCCAGCAGCCCGAATGTGAGAGGGGAGCTGTTTTTT. This chain uses TRBV7-2 with TRBJ2-2; unclear D gene. This CDR3 spans 13 amino acids. V lost 5 bases, J lost 8 bases, and 12 bases lay in between. Per the germline V gene, CDR1 is SGHTA and CDR2 is FQGNSA. Variable domain in full (rest from reference TRBV7-2 and TRBJ2-2): GAGVSQSPSNKVTEKGKDVELRCDPISGHTALYWYRQSLGQGLEFLIYFQGNSAPDKSGLPSDRFSAERTGGSVSTLTIQRTQQEDSAVYLCASSPNVRGELFFGEGSRLTVL.

This clonotype was observed many times. The chain links TRBV19 to TRBJ1-1; D perhaps matches TRBD1 (5 bases). Looked up from germline, CDR1 is LNHDA and CDR2 is SQIVND (reference sequence). The CDR3 totals 14 residues. Trimming removed 5 bases at V and 1 base at J, with 11 bases between. CDR3 sequence reads: CASSAHQGNTEAFF. Here the CDR3 DNA reads TGTGCCAGTAGTGCTCACCAGGGGAACACTGAAGCTTTCTTT. Full variable domain (missing parts from reference TRBV19 and TRBJ1-1): DGGITQSPKYLFRKEGQNVTLSCEQNLNHDAMYWYRQDPGQGLRLIYYSQIVNDFQKGDIAEGYSVSREKKESFPLTVTSAQKNPTAFYLCASSAHQGNTEAFFGQGTRLTVV.